This TCR beta chain derives from a study of blood T cells in healthy people across ages. About the research overall: Through template switching, about one barcoded beta molecule was captured per two T cells, as measured in model experiments. Broader study findings: Higher diversity, along with more naive CD4+ cells, distinguished long-lived donors from aged donors. It was found that TCR beta diversity correlated strongly with the percentage of naive T cells.

Donors were healthy Caucasian individuals from Russia aged roughly 6 to 95. To note about this clonotype: The antigen remains undetermined.

CDR3 length equals 16 residues. From germline, CDR1 is MNHEY and CDR2 SMNVEV (reference sequence). Losses at the gene ends were 5 bases for V and 6 bases for J; bases not matched to a gene: 9. Sample-barcoded 5' priming and a J-beta primer mix drove a second PCR of about 6 to 12 cycles. Via MiXCR, TCRdb re-called the 5' RACE reads, giving one row per CDR3 protein. This table has around 580,000 distinct CDR3 sequences, 40% to 50% appearing once. This chain uses TRBV27 with TRBJ1-6, with 8 bases aligning to TRBD1. The clonotype was recovered from a man aged 80 or over in good health. The sequenced sample was blood. The chain's CDR3 is CASSLYTTGVNSPLHF. The CDR3 nucleotides are TGTGCCAGCAGTCTATACACGACAGGGGTTAATTCACCCCTCCACTTT.